This TCR beta chain was recovered during a study of pediatric ulcerative colitis. The germline V and J ends were trimmed by 6 bases and 1 base, with 7 bases remaining between them. Germline-derived CDR1 and CDR2 are SQVTM and ANQGSEA. The CDR3 totals 11 residues. Some clones are missing from TCRdb's copy, which holds only in-frame ones; the method was immunoSEQ multiplex PCR. This table has about 60,000 clones, 80% to 90% appearing once. This clone is a singleton in its sample. The antigen is undetermined. Control subjects, colonoscoped for suspected IBD, had macroscopically and histologically normal endoscopy. Study-level results: Blood-rectal clonal overlap within each person was significantly higher in ulcerative colitis patients than controls. Rectal repertoires separated controls, mild-moderate and acute severe colitis.

This chain links TRBV29-1 with TRBJ2-7, with D unclear. Material: blood. The receptor was derived from a boy aged 10-17 years who was a control in a study of pediatric ulcerative colitis. In DNA form, the CDR3 reads TGCAGCGTAAGGGTGTCCTACGAGCAGTACTTC. Protein sequence: CSVRVSYEQYF.